The following is a T cell receptor beta chain sequence with its context. Which antigen it targets is not known. Base-call qualities are not available, and no considerably larger clone is one nucleotide away. The junction carries 16 bases between V and J, which are trimmed by 4 bases and 0 bases respectively. Per the germline V gene (reference sequence), SGHAT is the CDR1 and FQDESV is the CDR2. The CDR3 has 16 amino acids, counting the end cysteine and phenylalanine. Of the read, only the CDR3 DNA is kept; its 48 bases are in frame from base 1. The cohort comprised 670 or so healthy bone marrow donors. At the time of sampling, every cohort member was nominally healthy, though immune exposures that went unrecorded were likely present. The donor tested CMV seronegative and was one of the 352 seronegative cohort members. Every donor gave a peripheral blood sample, and the peripheral blood mononuclear cells from that sample were used for TCR beta sequencing. Genomic DNA was extracted from the blood cell samples with the Qiagen DNeasy Blood Extraction Kit.

This entry belongs to a study of cytomegalovirus exposure and HLA in healthy donors (dated by TCRdb to between 2016 and 2019). Background for the entire study: An earlier analysis of some 600 of the donors reported 276 Gb of sequence data and around 120 million unique TCR beta sequences obtained from around 190 million T cells. Around 320 gigabases of sequencing data and 80 million or so unique TCR sequences were included in an early release covering about 700 HLA-typed donors. The genetic ancestry cluster associated with self-reported Caucasian donors included 80% to 90% of the 398 genotyped donors. The study aimed to test whether signatures of past pathogen exposure could be identified by cataloging public T cell receptors. The study used immunosequencing to profile the T cell repertoires of more than 650 subjects and linked those repertoires to cytomegalovirus serostatus. In addition to the first cohort of about 650 subjects, a separate validation cohort of 120 different subjects was used. To predict cytomegalovirus infection status, the study brought together high-throughput TCR immunosequencing, statistical association of individual TCRs with disease status, and machine learning. In a later analysis, previously published TCR beta repertoires from some 640 donors were re-analyzed and high-resolution HLA genotyping was added so that TCR occurrence patterns could be studied. Rather than drawing on any new phenotypic data, the later analysis identified candidate immune exposures from TCR beta sequences and the way those sequences occurred across donors. In an earlier analysis of a few hundred of the donors, high-throughput TCR beta sequencing was used to judge whether each TCR beta V gene segment behaved as functional or pseudogenic. Donor age, sex, ethnicity and CMV serostatus were compiled together with the repertoire data. A later genetic analysis took genome-wide SNP genotypes for about 55% of the roughly 670 donors and used that subset as a discovery cohort. All discovery cohort repertoires had been generated using a single sequencing platform. Class I and class II HLA loci were covered by the typing at four-digit resolution. The number of donors typed differed by locus, with about 620-630 for A, B, C, DRB1 and DQB1, over 500 for DQA1, 606 for DPA1, and some 470 for DPB1. A handful of DR-DQ haplotypes were treated as single units for association and clustering because of strong linkage in the cohort. Among over 350 genotyped donors of the cohort, an average of around 240,000 unique TCR beta nucleotide sequences were sequenced per donor, around 20% of them non-productive. The study at large found these results: A later analysis found that TCR association rates varied across HLA loci, with DRB1 alleles showing the most associated TCRs and HLA-C alleles the fewest. Linkage disequilibrium might explain the correlated functional status among segregating V segments, but an unknown experimental factor could not be excluded. A later analysis found that HLA-associated TCR beta chains were more clonally expanded and had lower generation probabilities than equally common non-associated chains. Most CMV-associated TCR beta chains appeared to be HLA-restricted in a later analysis, and the HLA associations seemed to be driven largely by CMV exposure. A further reported finding was that TCR beta sequences accurately predicted the HLA-A and HLA-B alleles for most subjects in the first cohort. This cohort had only TCR beta chains sequenced, and the lack of alpha or paired-chain data limited which features could be detected. HLA typing was unavailable for some donors at each locus, so association tests used only the typed subset. Roughly uniform sequencing depth across donors was assumed in presence/absence analyses, although this assumption may not hold. A cluster of highly shared sequence variants was judged likely to be a technical artifact of the sequencing pipeline. Specific HLA alleles were associated with 15,000 to 20,000 TCR beta sequences at a false discovery rate of 0.05 in a later analysis. Immune exposure information for the cohort was limited to CMV serostatus. The classifier was reported to diagnose cytomegalovirus status with high specificity and sensitivity in both the original and validation cohorts. A total of about 150 TCR beta chains were listed by the study as associated with cytomegalovirus. A later genetic analysis associated a missense DCLRE1C variant with V-gene and J-gene trimming of TCR beta chains, and an independent cohort replicated the association. Most TCR sequences were observed very rarely across donors, whereas some public TCRs were present in many individuals. According to the authors, the approach could potentially be generalized to other disease states and immunological phenotypes. Assigning TCR associations to individual alleles was difficult when HLA alleles, especially DR and DQ, strongly co-occurred. Some IMGT-functional V segments, including TRBV6-2 and TRBV6-3, could not be told apart with the 87-base-pair reads, so those segments were excluded. In a later analysis, several top co-occurrence clusters were reported to appear linked to parvovirus B19, influenza, CMV and Epstein-Barr virus. Seventeen rarely observed V segments, including chromosome 9 orphons, were excluded from the earlier analysis of almost 600 of the donors because counts were too low. A few of the identified cytomegalovirus-associated TCR beta chains were confirmed in vitro to be specific for cytomegalovirus antigens. A later genetic analysis reported fewer N-insertions in productive TCRs among donors in an Asian-associated ancestry cluster than the approximately 700-donor mean. In an earlier analysis of about 600 of the donors, most TCR beta V segments appeared in productive rearrangements about 87% or about 30% of the time, broadly matching IMGT annotations.

Receptor libraries were prepared by the immunoSEQ multiplex PCR assay. The multiplex PCR relied on a mix of 60 forward primers for TCR Vbeta segments and 13 reverse primers for TCR Jbeta segments. Amplification of the CDR3 region of rearranged TCR beta genes was performed with a multiplex PCR assay on genomic DNA. On the Illumina HiSeq System, the amplified TCR beta libraries were sequenced as 87-base-pair reads. As for the authors' bioinformatics: Across the roughly 640 repertoires, a later analysis counted 78 million or so unique TCR beta chains, roughly 11 million of which were shared by at least two donors. A nearest-neighbor algorithm error-corrected the raw reads and collapsed the reads into unique sequences, merging closely related sequences to remove PCR and sequencing errors. V, D and J gene segments were assigned by aligning CDR3 sequences to IMGT reference sequences. For a sequence to be retained, a match of at least six nucleotides was required to both a V gene segment and a J gene segment. A rearrangement was called productive if the CDR3 had no stop codons and remained in frame with V and J, and every other rearrangement was called non-productive. Following IMGT convention, CDR3 was defined as the stretch from the second conserved V-encoded cysteine up to the conserved J-encoded phenylalanine. Sequences without an unambiguous match to a single V gene segment were excluded from the earlier analysis of several hundred of the donors. In an earlier analysis of approximately 500 of the donors, a V segment was called functional when productive rearrangements were above 56.7%, and segregating when the standard deviation between donors exceeded 5%. A statistical classification framework was built to diagnose cytomegalovirus status from the catalog of TCR beta chain sequences. V and J gene assignment, in a later analysis, came from comparing TCR nucleotide sequences with IMGT/GENE-DB human TR gene sequences. The TCRdist pipeline was used in a later analysis to assign CDR3 sequences and most-parsimonious VDJ recombination scenarios. A later analysis defined each TCR beta chain by its CDR3 amino acid sequence plus V-gene family, and excluded reads lacking a unique V-gene family. A later analysis removed roughly 590 highly shared, low-generation-probability nucleotide sequences to deal with suspected cross-contamination and a sequencing artifact. In a later analysis, a clonal expansion index was calculated for each public chain from normalized within-repertoire ranks of inferred template counts. In a later analysis, generation probabilities were computed with a VDJ recombination model fitted to out-of-frame rearrangements, and the resulting probabilities were checked against IGoR. Hypergeometric tests were used in a later analysis to score TCR-TCR, TCR-HLA and TCR-CMV co-occurrence, with a repertoire-size bias correction applied to the TCR pairs. To estimate false discovery rates, a later analysis permuted the HLA or CMV assignments 20 times. A later analysis grouped co-occurring TCRs with DBSCAN, adding TCRdist sequence similarity when clustering within HLA-allele-positive subsets. Repertoires with fewer than 30,000 or more than 120,000 public chains, plus five repertoires with anomalous nucleotide sharing, were excluded from co-occurrence clustering. Held by TCRdb, this immuneACCESS table contains in-frame sequences only and omits some clones. Under half of the omission traces to an unresolved V gene where checked; the cause of the rest is unknown. V, J and clone size derive from that table, while D and trimming were established from the DNA sequence. In this sample the table shows 160,000 or so clones, under 80% of which occur a single time. In total, the top ten clones hold 4.3% of the sample.

The clonotype comes from a middle-aged man in good health and CMV-seronegative. The sequenced material came from PBMCs. The V and J segments used are TRBV11-1 and TRBJ2-7, and possibly TRBD1, on 6 matching bases. The DNA sequence is given as TGTGCCAGCAGCTATGCAGGGGTCTCTAGCTCCTACGAGCAGTACTTC. The encoded protein is CASSYAGVSSSYEQYF. The CDR3, completed at both ends by the reference TRBV11-1 and TRBJ2-7 genes, gives the full variable domain EAEVAQSPRYKITEKSQAVAFWCDPISGHATLYWYRQILGQGPELLVQFQDESVVDDSQLPKDRFSAERLKGVDSTLKIQPAELGDSAMYLCASSYAGVSSSYEQYFGPGTRLTVT.